This passage covers 22 T cell receptor beta chains from one sample sequenced in a study of Ad26.COV2.S vaccination and SARS-CoV-2 variants. Clones were sequenced by immunoSEQ multiplex PCR, and TCRdb holds only the in-frame ones, with some missing. The sample holds 300,000 to 400,000 clones, around four fifths seen once. The treatment here: approximately 18 received Ad26.COV2.S at low or high dose, single or two shots; 5 received placebo; per-sample allocation not given. Samples came from day 63 after the first vaccine or placebo injection. Material: peripheral blood, obtained in a trial of Ad26.COV2.S vaccine versus placebo. Every receptor here comes from a person aged 18-65 years who received the Ad26.COV2.S COVID-19 vaccine or a placebo.

This sequence joins TRBV6-6 and TRBJ1-2, with 8 bases fitting TRBD1. V shed 5 bases and J 2 bases; nucleotides not matched to a gene: 1. The CDR3 is made up of 13 amino acids. Germline V gene sequence: CDR1 MNHNY, CDR2 SVGAGI (reference sequence). CDR3 sequence: CASSRQGNYGYTF. CDR3 DNA sequence: TGTGCCAGCAGTAGACAGGGGAACTATGGCTACACCTTC.

V gene TRBV2 combines with J gene TRBJ1-1; 8 positions agree with TRBD1. V was clipped by 3 bases and J by 5 bases; unmatched bases: 5. Germline-derived CDR1 and CDR2 are SNHLY and FYNNEI. The CDR3 length is 14 residues. The CDR3 DNA is TGTGCCAGCAGTGATCGGTACAGGGGGACTGAAGCTTTCTTT. Translating gives CASSDRYRGTEAFF.

The genes are TRBV21-1 and TRBJ2-3. TRBV21-1 is classified as a pseudogene. The CDR3 has 17 residues. The CDR3 sequence: CARPPRSGAASTDTQYF. Written as DNA, the CDR3 is TGTGCCAGGCCACCCCGTTCCGGGGCCGCTAGCACAGATACGCAGTATTTT.

The J gene is TRBJ2-6, the V gene TRBV5-1; 10 bases are a match to TRBD1. Germline CDR1 reads SGHRS; CDR2 reads YFSETQ. This CDR3 is 15 amino acids long. After removal of 4 bases from V and 2 bases from J, the junction contained 0 bases not matched to a gene. CDR3 nucleotide sequence: TGCGCCAGCAGCGGGACAGGGGCTGGGGCCAACGTCCTGACTTTC. Translated, it gives CASSGTGAGANVLTF.

The chain employs TRBV11-2 and TRBJ1-1; TRBD1 agrees at 7 bases. Per the germline V gene, CDR1 is SGHAT and CDR2 is FQNNGV. The CDR3 totals 14 residues. J gave up 5 bases and V 4 bases, and 7 bases lay outside the gene matches. CDR3 residues: CASSYGQVETEAFF. The DNA for the CDR3 is TGTGCCAGCAGCTACGGACAGGTAGAGACTGAAGCTTTCTTT.

The chain is built from TRBV12-3 or TRBV12-4 and TRBJ2-3; D call uncertain. CDR3 length equals 13 residues. The V end lost 2 bases, the J end lost 14 bases, and 17 bases lay between the germline ends. This chain's CDR3 is CASSLTDAQTVYF. CDR3 coding DNA: TGTGCCAGCAGTTTAACCGACGCTCAAACGGTGTATTTT.

The chain recombines TRBV5-4 with TRBJ2-3; 8 bases map to TRBD2. The V and J ends lost 0 bases and 3 bases, in that order; junction bases with no gene match: 6. Germline-derived CDR1 and CDR2 are SGHNT and YYREEE (reference sequence). The CDR3 sequence is 16 residues long. The CDR3 nucleotides are TGTGCCAGCAGCTTGGATTGGGCGGGGGGAACAGATACGCAGTATTTT. Residues: CASSLDWAGGTDTQYF.

V is TRBV30 and J is TRBJ1-1; the D gene is possibly TRBD1 (6 bases). The germline V gene encodes CDR1 GTSNPN and CDR2 SVGIG (reference sequence). Trimming removed 0 bases from V and 5 bases from J, with 7 bases in between. CDR3 size: 12 residues. The CDR3 bases are TGTGCCTGGAGTGTAGGGGGGACTGAAGCTTTCTTT. Its protein product is CAWSVGGTEAFF.

This clone has a handful of counts. The chain carries TRBV9 and TRBJ1-1; D possibly corresponds to TRBD1 (5 bases). Germline lookup yields CDR1 SGDLS and CDR2 YYNGEE. Trimming took off 4 bases at V and 4 bases at J, with 17 bases between the two ends. The CDR3 is 15 amino acids. CDR3 nucleotides: TGTGCCAGCAGCTCCCCCCATCGCGGGGGCACTGAAGCTTTCTTT. This encodes CASSSPHRGGTEAFF.

J is TRBJ2-1 and V is TRBV6-5; D is uncertain. CDR3 length: 13 amino acids. Germline CDR1 is MNHEY and CDR2 is SVGAGI. V lost 6 bases and J 2 bases, leaving 8 bases between the germline ends. This CDR3 is CASSPGPYNEQFF. CDR3 nucleotide sequence: TGTGCCAGCAGCCCCGGCCCCTACAATGAGCAGTTCTTC.

This clone has just a few counts. The rearrangement uses TRBV2 and TRBJ2-5; D is tentatively TRBD1 or TRBD2 (7 bases each). Germline-derived CDR1 and CDR2 are SNHLY and FYNNEI. The CDR3 sequence is 14 residues long. V was shortened by 2 bases and J by 2 bases, with 9 bases between the two germline ends. The CDR3 sequence: CASSEQGGQETQYF. For the CDR3, the DNA is TGTGCCAGCAGTGAACAGGGGGGGCAAGAGACCCAGTACTTC.

The chain uses TRBV5-1 and TRBJ2-1; D is unresolved. This CDR3 has 11 amino acids. Trimming stripped 1 base from V and 9 bases from J, with 5 bases between. Per the germline V gene, CDR1 is SGHRS and CDR2 is YFSETQ. The CDR3 region is CASSLTVEQFF. The CDR3 nucleotides are TGCGCCAGCAGCTTGACGGTTGAGCAGTTCTTC.

The chain links TRBV2 to TRBJ2-5, with unresolved D. V was pared by 7 bases and J by 2 bases, with 5 bases between. Germline V CDR1 and CDR2: SNHLY, FYNNEI. The CDR3 is made up of 11 amino acids. The CDR3 bases are TGTGCCAGCAACAAGCAAGAGACCCAGTACTTC. Translating it yields CASNKQETQYF.

The J gene is TRBJ1-1, the V gene TRBV7-9; weak D call: TRBD1 (5 bases). Trimming took 9 bases from V and 7 from J, leaving 15 bases between them. The CDR3 loop spans 12 amino acids. Germline V gene data show CDR1 as SEHNR and CDR2 as FQNEAQ (reference sequence). CDR3 sequence (DNA): TGTGCCAGTAAGGACAACTCTCGTGAAGCTTTCTTT. It translates to CASKDNSREAFF.

CDR3 residues: CASSIYSGTSYSNQPQHF. The CDR3 DNA is TGTGCCAGTAGTATCTACTCCGGGACATCTTATAGCAATCAGCCCCAGCATTTT. The chain combines TRBV19 with TRBJ1-5; a weak D match, TRBD1 (6 bases). The CDR3 consists of 18 residues. Trimming pared 3 bases from V and 0 bases from J, leaving 18 bases between. Germline CDR1 and CDR2: LNHDA and SQIVND (reference sequence).

The chain is built from TRBV7-9 and TRBJ1-5; TRBD1 agrees at 7 bases. The CDR3 is 14 amino acids. V was pared by 4 bases and J by 4 bases, with 4 bases of the junction left unmatched. The germline V gene has CDR1 SEHNR and CDR2 FQNEAQ (reference sequence). The CDR3 sequence: CASSWTGENQPQHF. CDR3 sequence (DNA): TGTGCCAGCAGCTGGACAGGCGAGAATCAGCCCCAGCATTTT.

The genes are TRBV7-9 and TRBJ1-1, with D hard to call. V shed 2 bases and J shed 1 base, with 8 bases lying between them. The CDR3 runs to 14 residues. The germline V gene encodes CDR1 SEHNR and CDR2 FQNEAQ (reference sequence). CDR3 protein: CASSLSVTNTEAFF. CDR3 nucleotides: TGTGCCAGCAGCTTAAGCGTAACGAACACTGAAGCTTTCTTT.

This clone was seen only a few times. The V and J genes are TRBV7-8 and TRBJ1-3; tentative D call: TRBD1 (6 bases). CDR1 SGHVS and CDR2 FQNEAQ come from the germline V gene. The germline V and J ends were trimmed by 5 bases and 1 base, with 15 bases remaining between them. The CDR3 totals 16 residues. This CDR3 is CASSPRNRASGNTIYF. The DNA of the CDR3 is TGTGCCAGCAGCCCAAGGAACAGGGCATCTGGAAACACCATATATTTT.

The V and J genes are TRBV5-1 and TRBJ2-1; possibly TRBD1 or TRBD2 for D (7 bases each). Trimming left V 0 bases short and J 9 bases short, with 22 bases between. The germline CDR1 and CDR2 sequences are SGHRS and YFSETQ. The CDR3 runs to 17 residues. Here the CDR3 reads CASSLAAGGVPSGEQFF. The CDR3 coding sequence is TGCGCCAGCAGCTTGGCCGCAGGGGGGGTCCCGTCGGGTGAGCAGTTCTTC.

The chain couples TRBV18 to TRBJ2-2, with a possible D match to TRBD2 (5 bases). Germline CDR1 is KGHSH and CDR2 is LQKENI. Trimming left V 8 bases short and J 0 bases short, with 10 bases between. CDR3 length: 14 residues. The CDR3 spells CASRTQPNTGELFF. The DNA of the CDR3 is TGTGCCAGCAGGACTCAACCGAACACCGGGGAGCTGTTTTTT.

V usage is TRBV2 and J usage is TRBJ2-7, with D unresolved. Between the trimmed V and J ends, which lost 2 bases and 3 bases, there was a span of 8 bases. The CDR3 is made up of 13 amino acids. Germline loops: CDR1 SNHLY, CDR2 FYNNEI. CDR3: CASSELSGYEQYF. CDR3 in DNA: TGTGCCAGCAGTGAACTCTCCGGCTACGAGCAGTACTTC.

J is TRBJ2-3 and V is TRBV11-3; 7 nucleotides align to TRBD2. From germline, CDR1 is SGHNT and CDR2 YENEEA. Losses at the gene ends were 3 bases for V and 1 base for J; bases not matched to a gene: 4. The CDR3 is 15 residues long. CDR3 residues: CASSLGGTRTDTQYF. In nucleotides, the CDR3 is TGTGCCAGCAGCTTGGGGGGGACTCGCACAGATACGCAGTATTTT.